The 14 T cell receptor beta chains below come from one sample, sequenced in a study of blood T cell repertoires in COVID-19. Clones were read by immunoSEQ multiplex PCR, and TCRdb kept only the in-frame ones, dropping some. The sample contains 80,000 or so clones, approximately 80% of which appear only once. What was sequenced was peripheral blood. The receptors were sampled from a woman between 65 and 79 years old with acute or convalescent COVID-19.

The chain links TRBV6-6 to TRBJ2-1, with 8 bases that match TRBD1. Germline V gene data show CDR1 as MNHNY and CDR2 as SVGAGI (reference sequence). This CDR3 has 13 residues. Trimming removed 6 bases from V and 10 bases from J; junction bases left unmatched: 8. CDR3 residues: CASSPLDRAEQFF. In nucleotides, the CDR3 is TGTGCCAGCAGCCCGCTGGACAGGGCCGAGCAGTTCTTC.

V usage is TRBV19 and J usage is TRBJ1-4; D is unclear. Germline V lookup: CDR1 LNHDA, CDR2 SQIVND (reference sequence). Trimming removed 9 bases at V and 8 bases at J, with 16 bases between. The CDR3 is 13 amino acids. The CDR3 loop is CASSFGGPEKLFF. Written as DNA, the CDR3 is TGTGCCAGCAGTTTCGGAGGACCCGAAAAACTGTTTTTT.

The chain joins TRBV7-9 to TRBJ1-6; D is unresolved. V dropped 3 bases and J dropped 8 bases, with 17 bases sitting between them. Germline V lookup: CDR1 SEHNR, CDR2 FQNEAQ (reference sequence). There are 16 residues in the CDR3. The CDR3 spells CASSFTTSSAHSPLHF. The CDR3 DNA reads as TGTGCCAGCAGCTTTACGACTTCCTCGGCCCATTCACCCCTCCACTTT.

This chain links TRBV4-2 with TRBJ2-3; D is possibly TRBD2 (6 bases). The CDR3 totals 16 residues. With 0 bases removed from V and 1 base from J, the gap between germline ends came to 11 bases. CDR1 LGHNA and CDR2 YNFKEQ come from the germline V gene. CDR3 amino acids: CASSQDRPSGTDTQYF. The DNA of the CDR3 is TGTGCCAGCAGCCAAGATCGGCCTAGCGGCACAGATACGCAGTATTTT.

This clone has just one count. This chain links TRBV28 with TRBJ2-1; no firm D call. This CDR3 region has 11 residues. From germline, CDR1 is MDHEN and CDR2 SYDVKM. V was cut by 2 bases and J by 10 bases, with 6 bases left in between. The CDR3 DNA reads TGTGCCAGCAGTTTACGACTGGAGCAGTTCTTC. As protein: CASSLRLEQFF.

The chain joins TRBV6-5 to TRBJ1-5, with TRBD1 identical over 7 bases. Trimming took 11 bases from V and 5 from J; bases not matched to a gene: 3. This CDR3 spans 11 amino acids. Germline V gene data show CDR1 as MNHEY and CDR2 as SVGAGI. CDR3 sequence reads: CASQGDQPQHF. For the CDR3, the DNA is TGTGCCTCTCAGGGGGATCAGCCCCAGCATTTT.

V gene TRBV2 combines with J gene TRBJ2-3, with 8 bases fitting TRBD2. V dropped 2 bases and J dropped 2; count of bases not matched to a gene: 3. The germline gives CDR1 SNHLY, CDR2 FYNNEI. The CDR3 runs 15 residues. CDR3 protein: CASSETSGYTDTQYF. Here the CDR3 DNA reads TGTGCCAGCAGTGAAACTAGCGGCTACACAGATACGCAGTATTTT.

The V call is TRBV6-2 or TRBV6-3, the J call TRBJ2-1, with 11 nucleotides matching TRBD2. The CDR3 is 15 residues long. CDR1 and CDR2 from the germline V gene are MNHEY and SVGEGT. The ends lost 2 bases at V and 7 bases at J; junction bases unmatched: 4. CDR3 coding DNA: TGTGCCAGCAGTTACGCACTAGCGGGAGAAAATGAGCAGTTCTTC. It specifies CASSYALAGENEQFF.

This chain uses TRBV2 with TRBJ1-2; tentative D call: TRBD1 (5 bases). V was clipped by 1 base and J by 8 bases, with 14 bases between them. The germline CDR1 and CDR2 sequences are SNHLY and FYNNEI. This CDR3 is built from 14 residues. In DNA form, the CDR3 reads TGTGCCAGCAGTGAAGTACGGGGGTTCCGGGGCTACACCTTC. It encodes CASSEVRGFRGYTF.

The V call is TRBV5-1, the J call TRBJ2-1; TRBD2 agrees at 11 bases. Germline loops: CDR1 SGHRS, CDR2 YFSETQ. The CDR3 is 16 residues long. V lost 0 bases, J lost 6 bases, and 5 bases stayed unmatched. CDR3: CASSLGLAGWGNEQFF. For the CDR3, the DNA is TGCGCCAGCAGCTTGGGACTAGCGGGATGGGGCAATGAGCAGTTCTTC.

The chain combines TRBV7-2 with TRBJ1-2; D ambiguous. From germline, CDR1 is SGHTA and CDR2 FQGNSA. The CDR3 contains 12 residues. V lost 6 bases, J lost 7 bases, and 12 bases lay in between. CDR3 coding DNA: TGTGCCAGCAGTGGGTTCCCGGGTGGCTACACCTTC. It codes for CASSGFPGGYTF.

Only a few counts were recorded for this clone. The V call is TRBV7-2, the J call TRBJ2-5; TRBD2 agrees at 11 bases. The ends lost 5 bases at V and 3 bases at J; junction bases unmatched: 5. This CDR3 region has 15 residues. CDR1 is SGHTA, CDR2 FQGNSA, per germline. CDR3 sequence reads: CASSLGTSGEETQYF. The CDR3 nucleotides are TGTGCCAGCAGCCTCGGGACTAGCGGTGAAGAGACCCAGTACTTC.

This chain uses TRBV7-2 with TRBJ2-2; no reliable D call. Germline V lookup: CDR1 SGHTA, CDR2 FQGNSA. This CDR3 is 13 amino acids long. V dropped 6 bases and J dropped 1 base, with 6 bases sitting between them. CDR3 in DNA: TGTGCCAGCAGGAACAGGAACACCGGGGAGCTGTTTTTT. Its translation is CASRNRNTGELFF.

The chain links TRBV30 to TRBJ1-1, with 12 positions matching TRBD1. The trim removed 8 bases at V and 5 bases at J, leaving 15 bases unmatched. CDR1 is GTSNPN, CDR2 SVGIG, per germline (reference sequence). The CDR3 has 16 amino acids. CDR3 bases: TGTGCCGGGAAAACCCGGGACAGGGGGCCGGGGACTGAAGCTTTCTTT. Translated: CAGKTRDRGPGTEAFF.